Presented here are 19 T cell receptor beta chains from one specimen sequenced in a study of control samples from healthy donors and cancer patients. Sequenced by immunoSEQ multiplex PCR; TCRdb stores in-frame clones only, minus some. Altogether roughly 140,000 clones are present, roughly 93% being singletons, with the ten largest covering around 2.4%. Sequenced: blood. Receptors originate from a man in his fifties in good health.

The chain links TRBV5-1 to TRBJ2-1; a weak D match, TRBD2 (6 bases). The CDR3 contains 16 residues. Germline V gene data show CDR1 as SGHRS and CDR2 as YFSETQ. V gave up 0 bases and J gave up 0 bases, with 10 bases separating them. The CDR3 loop reads CASSLGGGGSYNEQFF. Here the CDR3 DNA reads TGCGCCAGCAGCTTGGGTGGGGGAGGCTCCTACAATGAGCAGTTCTTC. The complete variable domain, with remaining parts taken from reference TRBV5-1 and TRBJ2-1, reads KAGVTQTPRYLIKTRGQQVTLSCSPISGHRSVSWYQQTPGQGLQFLFEYFSETQRNKGNFPGRFSGRQFSNSRSEMNVSTLELGDSALYLCASSLGGGGSYNEQFFGPGTRLTVL.

This clone showed up just once. V and J are TRBV19 and TRBJ2-1; 10 nucleotides match TRBD2. J was trimmed by 6 bases and V by 9 bases; bases with no gene match: 5. Germline assignment: CDR1 LNHDA and CDR2 SQIVND (reference sequence). The CDR3 is 13 amino acids. The DNA of the CDR3 is TGTGCCAGCGGGACTAGCGTACTCAATGAGCAGTTCTTC. Translated: CASGTSVLNEQFF.

The J gene is TRBJ2-7, the V gene TRBV5-8; D is uncertain. V was pared by 0 bases and J by 6 bases, with 4 bases between. CDR3 length: 11 amino acids. The germline gives CDR1 SGHTS, CDR2 YDEGEE. For the CDR3, the DNA is TGTGCCAGCAGCTTGGTGGCCGAGCAGTACTTC. Its protein product is CASSLVAEQYF.

The V gene is TRBV6-2 or TRBV6-3, the J gene TRBJ2-7; tentative D call: TRBD1 (5 bases). The V and J ends lost 5 bases and 2 bases respectively, with 7 bases between them. The CDR3 is made up of 12 amino acids. Germline V gives CDR1 MNHEY, CDR2 SVGEGT. CDR3 sequence: CASSAQAYEQYF. CDR3 sequence (DNA): TGTGCCAGCAGTGCACAGGCCTACGAGCAGTACTTC.

The chain combines TRBV10-3 with TRBJ1-5, with TRBD1 matching 7 bases. Trimming took 11 bases from V and 3 from J; bases not matched to a gene: 4. The germline gives CDR1 ENHRY, CDR2 SYGVKD. This CDR3 contains 12 residues. The CDR3 DNA follows: TGTGCCGCACAGGGGACCAATCAGCCCCAGCATTTT. This translates into CAAQGTNQPQHF.

The chain uses TRBV5-6 and TRBJ2-4; D unclear. Germline V gene data show CDR1 as SGHDT and CDR2 as YYEEEE. V lost 2 bases and J lost 0, with 12 bases in between. CDR3 size: 16 residues. Here the CDR3 DNA reads TGTGCCAGCAGCTTAAAGAAACCCCTAGCCAAAAACATTCAGTACTTC. Encoded protein: CASSLKKPLAKNIQYF.

This chain uses TRBV5-1 with TRBJ2-3; 13 bases line up with TRBD2. V trimming: 4 bases; J trimming: 5 bases; junction bases outside the gene matches: 7. Germline loops: CDR1 SGHRS, CDR2 YFSETQ. The CDR3 is 16 amino acids. In nucleotides, the CDR3 is TGCGCCAGCAGCGTCACTAGCGGGAGGGGAAAAGATACGCAGTATTTT. As protein: CASSVTSGRGKDTQYF.

This rearrangement joins TRBV29-1 to TRBJ1-4; possible D gene TRBD1, 6 bases. Germline-derived CDR1 and CDR2 are SQVTM and ANQGSEA. V lost 3 bases to trimming and J lost 10 bases, with 18 bases between them. This CDR3 has 14 amino acids. CDR3 in DNA: TGCAGCGTTGAGGCAGGGGCACCCTACGGAAAACTGTTTTTT. It yields the protein CSVEAGAPYGKLFF.

The chain combines TRBV3-1 (or the pseudogene TRBV3-2) with TRBJ2-7; possibly TRBD2 for D (5 bases). This CDR3 spans 14 amino acids. V gave up 4 bases and J gave up 2 bases, with 12 bases separating them. Germline lookup yields CDR1 LGHDT and CDR2 YNNKEL (reference sequence). DNA of the CDR3: TGTGCCAGCAGCCCCCGGGGAGACGCCTACGAGCAGTACTTC. It codes for CASSPRGDAYEQYF.

The rearrangement joins TRBV15 to TRBJ1-3; D is unresolved. Trimming stripped 5 bases from V and 2 bases from J, with 4 bases between. The CDR3 length is 12 residues. Germline values: CDR1 LNHNV, CDR2 YYDKDF (reference sequence). For the CDR3, the DNA is TGTGCCACCAGCTTAGCTGGAAACACCATATATTTT. This gives the protein CATSLAGNTIYF.

As DNA, the CDR3 is TGCAGCGTTGGGACTAGCGGGACGCAGGAGCAGTTCTTC. As protein: CSVGTSGTQEQFF. This chain links TRBV29-1 with TRBJ2-1; 12 nucleotides agree with TRBD2. V shed 4 bases, J shed 10 bases, and the junction held 5 bases outside the gene matches. CDR1 is SQVTM, CDR2 ANQGSEA, per germline. This CDR3 has 13 amino acids.

The CDR3 loop reads CAWGRFRADTDTQYF. CDR3 sequence (DNA): TGTGCCTGGGGACGTTTCCGGGCGGACACAGATACGCAGTATTTT. The chain carries TRBV30 and TRBJ2-3; no definite D call. The ends were cut back, 5 bases at V and 2 bases at J, with 17 bases in the middle. Per the germline V gene, CDR1 is GTSNPN and CDR2 is SVGIG (reference sequence). The CDR3 covers 15 residues.

The genes are TRBV19 and TRBJ1-5; TRBD1 aligns across 7 bases. The CDR3 has 18 amino acids. Trimming took 7 bases from V and 1 from J; bases not matched to a gene: 16. Germline CDR1 and CDR2: LNHDA and SQIVND (reference sequence). The CDR3, as DNA: TGTGCCAGTACACTGACAGGGTTTCTTGTCGGAAGCAATCAGCCCCAGCATTTT. It is translated as CASTLTGFLVGSNQPQHF.

The genes are TRBV21-1 and TRBJ1-6; the D call TRBD1 from the table was never checked on the DNA. TRBV21-1 is assigned pseudogene status. The CDR3 has 17 residues. The CDR3 loop is CASSWIWRTGINSPLHF. The CDR3 region has the DNA TGTGCCAGCAGCTGGATCTGGAGGACAGGGATTAATTCACCCCTCCACTTT.

The genes are TRBV30 and TRBJ2-3; D possibly corresponds to TRBD1 (5 bases). CDR3 length: 15 amino acids. The germline V gene encodes CDR1 GTSNPN and CDR2 SVGIG (reference sequence). The V gene lost 0 bases and the J gene lost 3 bases, with 13 bases spanning the gap. CDR3 DNA: TGTGCCTGGAGTGTACTCCCAGGGCGGACAGATACGCAGTATTTT. Its protein product is CAWSVLPGRTDTQYF.

The rearrangement uses TRBV11-2 and TRBJ1-2; D is perhaps TRBD1 (6 bases). Germline CDR1 SGHAT, CDR2 FQNNGV. This CDR3 has 13 residues. V was clipped by 3 bases and J by 2 bases, with 7 bases between them. Here the CDR3 reads CASSFGQNYGYTF. In DNA, the CDR3 is TGTGCCAGCAGCTTTGGACAGAACTATGGCTACACCTTC.

J is TRBJ1-1 and V is TRBV9, with 8 positions matching TRBD1. Trimming at V came to 1 base and at J to 5 bases, leaving 7 bases not matched to a gene. CDR3 length equals 15 residues. Per the germline V gene, CDR1 is SGDLS and CDR2 is YYNGEE. The CDR3 coding sequence is TGTGCCAGCAGCGTACGGACAGGGATGGGAACTGAAGCTTTCTTT. Protein product: CASSVRTGMGTEAFF.

This chain connects TRBV5-1 to TRBJ1-2; TRBD1 aligns across 8 bases. V shed 4 bases and J 7 bases; nucleotides not matched to a gene: 6. Germline V gene sequence: CDR1 SGHRS, CDR2 YFSETQ. This CDR3 has 13 residues. DNA of the CDR3: TGCGCCAGCAGCCTTGGACAGGGCTCTGGCTACACCTTC. Encoded protein: CASSLGQGSGYTF.

This rearrangement joins TRBV6-5 to TRBJ2-5; possibly TRBD2 for D (6 bases). V was cut by 5 bases and J by 3 bases, with 13 bases left in between. CDR3 length: 14 residues. CDR1 MNHEY and CDR2 SVGAGI come from the germline V gene. CDR3 nucleotides: TGTGCCAGCAGTAGCGGCGGGGCTGAAGAGACCCAGTACTTC. Translated: CASSSGGAEETQYF.